The 9 T cell receptor beta chains listed next were all sequenced from one sample in a study of cytomegalovirus exposure and HLA in healthy donors (dated by TCRdb to about 2017). The library was produced with the immunoSEQ multiplex PCR assay. For the multiplex PCR, a mixture combining 60 forward primers for TCR Vbeta segments and 13 reverse primers for TCR Jbeta segments was used. Imported from immuneACCESS, the table was reduced by TCRdb to in-frame sequences with V and J called. These copies leave out some clones; in studies compared against another copy, an unresolved V gene accounts for under half, and the cause of the remainder is not known. This sample has over 200,000 clones in its table, and around 80% of those were observed once. The top ten constitute less than 3% of the sample. The material sequenced was PBMCs. All receptors derive from a woman aged 60-70 years in good health and CMV-seropositive.

J is TRBJ2-7 and V is TRBV28; no reliable D call. The CDR3 covers 15 residues. Trimming shortened V by 5 bases and J by 0 bases, and 14 bases separated the two germline ends. Germline CDR1 MDHEN, CDR2 SYDVKM. In DNA, the CDR3 is TGTGCCAGCAGTCTGATTTCCTTGAGCTCCTACGAGCAGTACTTC. As protein: CASSLISLSSYEQYF.

This clone has just a few counts. The CDR3 DNA follows: TGCGCCAGCAGCCCCGCGGCGGTCTCTGGGGCCAACGTCCTGACTTTC. Protein product: CASSPAAVSGANVLTF. This rearrangement joins TRBV4-3 to TRBJ2-6; D is unresolved. Per germline, CDR1 LGHNA and CDR2 YSLEER. V lost 4 bases to trimming and J lost 0 bases, with 10 bases between them. CDR3 length: 16 residues.

This clone was seen only a few times. The V call is TRBV19, the J call TRBJ1-1, with a possible D match to TRBD1 (5 bases). The V gene lost 3 bases and the J gene lost 3 bases, with 8 bases spanning the gap. CDR1 is LNHDA, CDR2 SQIVND, per germline (reference sequence). The CDR3 has 13 residues. The CDR3 spells CASSIVGDTEAFF. DNA of the CDR3: TGTGCCAGTAGTATCGTAGGGGACACTGAAGCTTTCTTT.

The CDR3 nucleotides are TGTGCCTCGATCCAAATGGCGGGGATACCCGGGGAGCTGTTTTTT. This encodes CASIQMAGIPGELFF. This chain connects TRBV30 to TRBJ2-2, with D possibly TRBD2 on 6 matching bases. With 7 bases removed from V and 6 bases from J, the gap between germline ends came to 21 bases. Germline-derived CDR1 and CDR2 are GTSNPN and SVGIG (reference sequence). This CDR3 has 15 residues. The complete variable domain, with remaining parts taken from reference TRBV30 and TRBJ2-2, reads SQTIHQWPATLVQPVGSPLSLECTVEGTSNPNLYWYRQAAGRGLQLLFYSVGIGQISSEVPQNLSASRPQDRQFILSSKKLLLSDSGFYLCASIQMAGIPGELFFGEGSRLTVL.

The chain employs TRBV15 and TRBJ2-5; TRBD1 might be the D (6 bases). The V gene lost 5 bases and the J gene lost 2 bases, with 12 bases spanning the gap. Germline V gives CDR1 LNHNV, CDR2 YYDKDF (reference sequence). CDR3 length: 14 amino acids. For the CDR3, the DNA is TGTGCCACCAGCTCCCAAGGGGGTCAAGAGACCCAGTACTTC. Translated: CATSSQGGQETQYF.

The CDR3 protein is CASSVGWGGYTGELFF. The DNA of the CDR3 is TGTGCCAGCAGCGTAGGCTGGGGCGGATACACCGGGGAGCTGTTTTTT. The chain joins TRBV9 to TRBJ2-2; D perhaps matches TRBD1 (5 bases). The V gene's germline CDR1 is SGDLS and CDR2 YYNGEE. The CDR3 is 16 residues long. Between the trimmed V and J ends, which lost 0 bases and 3 bases, there was a span of 12 bases.

This sequence joins TRBV6-8 and TRBJ2-3; 8 bases agree with TRBD1. V shed 4 bases and J 2 bases; nucleotides not matched to a gene: 5. Per germline, CDR1 MNHGY and CDR2 SAAAGT. CDR3 length equals 15 residues. CDR3 coding DNA: TGTGCCAGCAGTTTCCCCAGGGGGCTCACAGATACGCAGTATTTT. Translating it yields CASSFPRGLTDTQYF.

V is TRBV6-6 and J is TRBJ2-1, with D possibly being TRBD2 (6 bases). Trimming took 7 bases from V and 9 from J, leaving 13 bases between them. The CDR3 runs 12 residues. Per germline, CDR1 MNHNY and CDR2 SVGAGI (reference sequence). DNA of the CDR3: TGTGCCAGCACCAACCGGGGGAGTGAGCAGTTCTTC. It yields the protein CASTNRGSEQFF.

In the case of this clone: At one boundary the junction diverges from the germline segment, which might be a read error. The chain's CDR3 is CSRYETGSYQETQYF. The CDR3 DNA is TGTTCCAGGTATGAAACCGGGAGTTACCAAGAGACCCAGTACTTC. The chain links TRBV7-9 to TRBJ2-5; D is perhaps TRBD2 (6 bases). The germline gives CDR1 SEHNR, CDR2 FQNEAQ (reference sequence). The CDR3 contains 15 residues. Combining the CDR3 with reference TRBV7-9 and TRBJ2-5 gives the whole variable domain DTGVSQNPRHKITKRGQNVTFRCDPISEHNRLYWYRQTLGQGPEFLTYFQNEAQLEKSRLLSDRFSAERPKGSFSTLEIQRTEQGDSAMYLCSRYETGSYQETQYFGPGTRLLVL.